The present T cell receptor beta chain was sequenced within a study of Ad26.COV2.S vaccination and SARS-CoV-2 variants. Across the whole study: Each vaccinee took Ad26.COV2.S intramuscularly, once or twice 56 days apart.

This CDR3 is built from 12 residues. V lost 5 bases and J 0 bases, leaving 4 bases between the germline ends. CDR1 and CDR2 (germline): MNHEY, SVGAGI. The treatment here: around 19 received Ad26.COV2.S at low or high dose, single or two shots; a few received placebo; per-sample allocation not given. Day 63 after the first injection of vaccine or placebo was the sampling time. Repertoires were generated with immunoSEQ multiplex PCR, while TCRdb's copy carries only in-frame clones and drops some. The table records 400,000 to 500,000 clones, around 87% of them present only once. V and J are TRBV6-5 and TRBJ1-1; D not certain. Material: peripheral blood, obtained in a trial of Ad26.COV2.S vaccine versus placebo. The sequence came from a person between 18 and 60 years old who received the Ad26.COV2.S COVID-19 vaccine or a placebo. DNA for the CDR3: TGTGCCAGCAGTCGGATGAACACTGAAGCTTTCTTT. Its protein is CASSRMNTEAFF.